Presented here are 10 T cell receptor beta chains from one specimen sequenced in a study of blood T cell repertoires in COVID-19. Assay: immunoSEQ multiplex PCR; the TCRdb copy retains only in-frame clones and omits some. The sample lists fewer than 150,000 clones, about 84% occurring once. The sequenced sample was peripheral blood. The source is a man aged 50-59 years with acute or convalescent COVID-19.

J is TRBJ2-2 and V is TRBV5-1; 8 bases map to TRBD1. The CDR3 runs to 16 residues. V gave up 5 bases and J gave up 5 bases; unmatched junction bases: 11. CDR1 SGHRS and CDR2 YFSETQ come from the germline V gene. The CDR3 DNA reads as TGCGCCAGCAGGCCCGGGACAGGATTAACAACCGGGGAGCTGTTTTTT. Translated: CASRPGTGLTTGELFF.

This chain connects TRBV3-1 (or the pseudogene TRBV3-2) to TRBJ1-1; D is undetermined. CDR3 length: 12 residues. The ends were cut back, 6 bases at V and 2 bases at J, with 7 bases in the middle. Per germline, CDR1 LGHDT and CDR2 YNNKEL (reference sequence). The CDR3 spells CASRRTNTEAFF. CDR3 coding DNA: TGTGCCAGCAGGAGAACTAACACTGAAGCTTTCTTT.

The rearrangement joins TRBV28 to TRBJ2-5, with D possibly TRBD2 on 5 matching bases. Trimming cost V 4 bases and J 3 bases, with 12 bases left between them. This CDR3 is built from 14 residues. CDR1 and CDR2 from the germline V gene are MDHEN and SYDVKM. In nucleotides, the CDR3 is TGTGCCAGCAGTTATAGTGACGGGAAAGAGACCCAGTACTTC. This codes for CASSYSDGKETQYF. The full variable domain, its missing parts supplied by reference TRBV28 and TRBJ2-5, is DVKVTQSSRYLVKRTGEKVFLECVQDMDHENMFWYRQDPGLGLRLIYFSYDVKMKEKGDIPEGYSVSREKKERFSLILESASTNQTSMYLCASSYSDGKETQYFGPGTRLLVL.

This clone has a handful of counts. The V and J genes are TRBV5-1 and TRBJ1-6; D gene uncertain. Germline CDR1 and CDR2: SGHRS and YFSETQ. V was pared by 0 bases and J by 0 bases, with 16 bases between. The length of the CDR3 is 19 residues. The CDR3: CASSLAPGFTGSYNSPLHF. As DNA, the CDR3 is TGCGCCAGCAGCTTGGCTCCGGGGTTCACGGGCTCCTATAATTCACCCCTCCACTTT.

This clone was found once. This chain joins TRBV12-3 or TRBV12-4 and TRBJ2-3; D is undetermined. The CDR3 is made up of 13 amino acids. Trimming took 1 base from V and 8 from J, leaving 10 bases between them. CDR3 DNA: TGTGCCAGCAGTTTAGACAGCCGCGCTACGCAGTATTTT. It codes for CASSLDSRATQYF.

Worth noting for this clone: This specimen includes other DNA sequences encoding the same CDR3. This rearrangement joins TRBV6-6 to TRBJ1-1, with D hard to call. This CDR3 contains 14 residues. Trimming shortened V by 0 bases and J by 0 bases, and 5 bases separated the two germline ends. Germline V gene sequence: CDR1 MNHNY, CDR2 SVGAGI (reference sequence). CDR3 loop: CASSYSELNTEAFF. DNA of the CDR3: TGTGCCAGCAGTTACTCTGAGCTGAACACTGAAGCTTTCTTT.

The rearrangement joins TRBV5-1 to TRBJ1-2, with D unclear. This CDR3 comprises 14 residues. Germline V gene sequence: CDR1 SGHRS, CDR2 YFSETQ. V lost 0 bases and J lost 3, with 9 bases in between. The CDR3 reads CASSLAGRDYGYTF. In nucleotides, the CDR3 is TGCGCCAGCAGCTTGGCCGGGAGGGACTATGGCTACACCTTC. The variable domain in full, with the rest retrieved from reference TRBV5-1 and TRBJ1-2, is KAGVTQTPRYLIKTRGQQVTLSCSPISGHRSVSWYQQTPGQGLQFLFEYFSETQRNKGNFPGRFSGRQFSNSRSEMNVSTLELGDSALYLCASSLAGRDYGYTFGSGTRLTVV.

The chain carries TRBV16 and TRBJ2-3; the D gene is possibly TRBD2 (7 bases). The germline CDR1 and CDR2 sequences are KGHSY and FQNENV. The CDR3 consists of 13 residues. V lost 3 bases and J lost 6, with 10 bases in between. CDR3 protein: CASSQRGPDTQYF. CDR3 coding DNA: TGTGCCAGCAGCCAGCGGGGGCCGGATACGCAGTATTTT.

This clone was seen a handful of times. V gene TRBV24-1 combines with J gene TRBJ1-1, with a weak D call TRBD1 (5 bases). CDR1 and CDR2 from the germline V gene are KGHDR and SFDVKD. Trimming took off 3 bases at V and 9 bases at J, with 13 bases between the two ends. There are 13 residues in the CDR3. CDR3 region: CATSDGQGGKAFF. The CDR3 nucleotides are TGTGCCACCAGTGATGGTCAGGGTGGGAAAGCTTTCTTT.

The V call is TRBV6-1, the J call TRBJ1-4; D might be TRBD1 (6 bases). V was clipped by 2 bases and J by 8 bases, with 15 bases between them. CDR1 is MNHNS and CDR2 is SASEGT in the germline V gene. The CDR3 consists of 15 residues. The CDR3 coding sequence is TGTGCCAGCAGTGAACGGAACAGGGTTAAGGAAAAACTGTTTTTT. It is translated as CASSERNRVKEKLFF.